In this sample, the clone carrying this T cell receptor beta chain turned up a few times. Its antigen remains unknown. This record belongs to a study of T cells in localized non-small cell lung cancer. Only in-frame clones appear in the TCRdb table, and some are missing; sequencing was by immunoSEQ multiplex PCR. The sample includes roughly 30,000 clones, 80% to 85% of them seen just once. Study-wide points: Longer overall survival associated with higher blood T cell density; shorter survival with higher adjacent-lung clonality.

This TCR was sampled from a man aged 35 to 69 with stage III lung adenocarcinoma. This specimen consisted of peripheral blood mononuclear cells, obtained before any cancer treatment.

In nucleotides, the CDR3 is TGTGCCAGTAGTTGGCCATTCAACAATTCACCCCTCCACTTT. Translation gives CASSWPFNNSPLHF. The rearrangement links TRBV19 to TRBJ1-6; unclear D gene. From germline, CDR1 is LNHDA and CDR2 SQIVND (reference sequence). V shed 5 bases and J shed 7 bases, with 12 bases lying between them. This CDR3 is built from 14 residues.